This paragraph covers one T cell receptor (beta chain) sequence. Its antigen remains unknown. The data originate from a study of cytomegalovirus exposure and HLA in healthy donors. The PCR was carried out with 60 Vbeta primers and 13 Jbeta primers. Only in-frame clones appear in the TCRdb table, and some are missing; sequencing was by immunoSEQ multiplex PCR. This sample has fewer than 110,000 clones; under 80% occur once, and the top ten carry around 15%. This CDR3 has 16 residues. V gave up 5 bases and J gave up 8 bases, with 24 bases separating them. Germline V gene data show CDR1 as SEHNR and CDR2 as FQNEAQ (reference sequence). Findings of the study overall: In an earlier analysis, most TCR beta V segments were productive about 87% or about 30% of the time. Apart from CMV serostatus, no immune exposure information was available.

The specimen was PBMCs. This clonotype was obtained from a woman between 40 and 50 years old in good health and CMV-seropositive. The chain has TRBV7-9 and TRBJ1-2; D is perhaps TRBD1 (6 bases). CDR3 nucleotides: TGTGCCAGCAGCCCCCTCTCTGGGACAACTACGGGGGGCTACACCTTC. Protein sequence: CASSPLSGTTTGGYTF.